The 26 T cell receptor beta chains reported below all come from one sample, sequenced in a study of blood T cell repertoires in COVID-19. The protocol was immunoSEQ multiplex PCR, while the TCRdb copy is restricted to in-frame clones and leaves out a portion. The sample gives 180,000 or so clones, around 90% of which show up once; roughly 0.56% is in the top ten. Sequencing was done on a sample of peripheral blood. The source is a man in his forties or fifties with acute or convalescent COVID-19.

The chain links TRBV9 to TRBJ2-1, with TRBD2 identical over 8 bases. The CDR3 is 15 amino acids. V lost 1 base and J lost 3; bases outside the gene matches: 3. Germline CDR1 and CDR2: SGDLS and YYNGEE. CDR3 protein: CASSVSSGGYNEQFF. CDR3 in DNA: TGTGCCAGCAGCGTATCCAGCGGGGGCTACAATGAGCAGTTCTTC.

CDR3 amino acids: CASRSPGDHQPQHF. The CDR3 DNA reads as TGTGCCAGCAGGTCCCCAGGGGACCATCAGCCCCAGCATTTT. The chain combines TRBV6-5 with TRBJ1-5, with D possibly TRBD1 on 6 matching bases. V was cut by 6 bases and J by 5 bases, with 14 bases left in between. Germline values: CDR1 MNHEY, CDR2 SVGAGI. The CDR3 contains 14 residues.

The J gene is TRBJ1-6, the V gene TRBV28; D is unresolved. This CDR3 region has 13 residues. Per germline, CDR1 MDHEN and CDR2 SYDVKM. V lost 5 bases and J 6 bases, leaving 8 bases between the germline ends. The CDR3 DNA reads as TGTGCCAGCAGTATAACGGTTAATTCACCCCTCCACTTT. It encodes CASSITVNSPLHF.

The chain recombines TRBV28 with TRBJ2-1; 14 bases agree with TRBD2. This CDR3 contains 16 residues. V dropped 3 bases and J dropped 7; count of bases not matched to a gene: 5. Germline V gene data show CDR1 as MDHEN and CDR2 as SYDVKM. The CDR3 DNA reads as TGTGCCAGCAGTTTGGGGGGACTAGCGGGAGTGAATGAGCAGTTCTTC. Its protein product is CASSLGGLAGVNEQFF.

The chain carries TRBV6-5 and TRBJ2-2; 7 nucleotides line up with TRBD1. Germline V gives CDR1 MNHEY, CDR2 SVGAGI. Germline trimming cut 6 bases from V and 6 bases from J; bases unmatched to any gene: 7. The CDR3 runs 14 residues. CDR3 sequence reads: CASSHRQGAGELFF. The CDR3 DNA is TGTGCCAGCAGCCACCGACAGGGCGCCGGGGAGCTGTTTTTT.

This chain joins TRBV3-1 (or the pseudogene TRBV3-2) and TRBJ1-6; maybe TRBD1 (5 bases). The CDR3 runs to 14 residues. Between the trimmed V and J ends, which lost 1 base and 8 bases, there was a span of 9 bases. CDR1 LGHDT and CDR2 YNNKEL come from the germline V gene (reference sequence). The CDR3 here is CASSQGLTDSPLHF. CDR3 DNA sequence: TGTGCCAGCAGCCAAGGGCTGACAGATTCACCCCTCCACTTT.

V gene TRBV4-1 combines with J gene TRBJ2-1, with no clear D. This CDR3 region has 14 residues. Trimming removed 0 bases from V and 6 bases from J, with 9 bases in between. Looked up from germline, CDR1 is MGHRA and CDR2 is YSYEKL. The CDR3 loop reads CASSQDLRVNEQFF. Here the CDR3 DNA reads TGCGCCAGCAGCCAAGATCTTCGGGTCAATGAGCAGTTCTTC.

The CDR3: CASSDWGRSYEQYV. In DNA, the CDR3 is TGTGCCAGCAGTGATTGGGGCAGATCCTACGAGCAGTACGTC. This chain uses TRBV6-1 with TRBJ2-7, with a tentative D call TRBD1 (5 bases). V shed 3 bases and J shed 1 base, with 10 bases lying between them. The CDR3 consists of 14 residues. Germline loops: CDR1 MNHNS, CDR2 SASEGT.

In DNA form, the CDR3 reads TGTGCCATCAGGACTGGGGGCCCGACTGAAGCTTTCTTT. Protein sequence: CAIRTGGPTEAFF. The genes are TRBV10-3 and TRBJ1-1, with D perhaps matching TRBD1 (6 bases). V was trimmed by 6 bases and J by 5 bases, leaving 13 bases between them. This CDR3 has 13 residues. Looked up from germline, CDR1 is ENHRY and CDR2 is SYGVKD.

The V call is TRBV6-5, the J call TRBJ2-5; 7 nucleotides agree with TRBD2. V was clipped by 6 bases and J by 5 bases; unmatched bases: 12. The CDR3 is 15 residues long. Germline CDR1 reads MNHEY; CDR2 reads SVGAGI. CDR3 loop: CASSPRGVTWETQYF. The CDR3 DNA reads as TGTGCCAGCAGCCCACGGGGGGTGACTTGGGAGACCCAGTACTTC.

CDR3 bases: TGCAGCGTTGTAGGACTAGCGGGAGGCACAGATACGCAGTATTTT. It codes for CSVVGLAGGTDTQYF. The J gene is TRBJ2-3, the V gene TRBV29-1, with TRBD2 matching over 13 bases. Germline CDR1 is SQVTM and CDR2 is ANQGSEA. The length of the CDR3 is 15 residues. With V trimmed by 4 bases and J by 1 base, 2 bases remained unmatched.

This clone was counted a single time. V and J are TRBV5-1 and TRBJ1-3, with D uncertain. The CDR3 is 13 amino acids. Germline V gives CDR1 SGHRS, CDR2 YFSETQ. V was shortened by 1 base and J by 2 bases, with 4 bases between the two germline ends. CDR3 sequence: CASSLTAGNTIYF. The DNA of the CDR3 is TGCGCCAGCAGCTTGACGGCTGGAAACACCATATATTTT.

This chain links TRBV7-9 with TRBJ2-7; 12 bases agree with TRBD2. Trimming at V came to 5 bases and at J to 1 base, leaving 12 bases not matched to a gene. The CDR3 spans 18 residues. Germline-derived CDR1 and CDR2 are SEHNR and FQNEAQ (reference sequence). The DNA of the CDR3 is TGTGCCAGCAGCCCATTGCCGGGACTAGCGGGTGGGTCCTACGAGCAGTACTTC. Amino acids: CASSPLPGLAGGSYEQYF.

V is TRBV6-2 or TRBV6-3 and J is TRBJ2-3; TRBD2 aligns across 11 bases. This CDR3 region has 16 residues. Germline CDR1 and CDR2: MNHEY and SVGEGT. J was trimmed by 3 bases and V by 2 bases; bases with no gene match: 4. The DNA for the CDR3 is TGTGCCAGCAGTTACCTGACTAGCGGGGAAACAGATACGCAGTATTTT. Protein sequence: CASSYLTSGETDTQYF.

The chain links TRBV29-1 to TRBJ2-7; D might be TRBD2 (7 bases). The CDR3 length is 13 residues. V gave up 4 bases and J gave up 5 bases, with 15 bases separating them. Per the germline V gene, CDR1 is SQVTM and CDR2 is ANQGSEA. The CDR3 spells CSVARGGWNEQYF. CDR3 in DNA: TGCAGCGTTGCGAGGGGGGGTTGGAACGAGCAGTACTTC.

The chain recombines TRBV9 with TRBJ1-3, with D uncertain. This CDR3 contains 16 residues. The germline V gene encodes CDR1 SGDLS and CDR2 YYNGEE. V was trimmed by 0 bases and J by 0 bases, leaving 10 bases between them. This chain's CDR3 is CASSVADGISGNTIYF. In DNA form, the CDR3 reads TGTGCCAGCAGCGTAGCCGACGGGATCTCTGGAAACACCATATATTTT.

CDR3 sequence: CASSLGAGTYEQYF. CDR3 nucleotide sequence: TGCGCCAGCAGCTTGGGCGCGGGGACCTACGAGCAGTACTTC. V gene TRBV5-1 combines with J gene TRBJ2-7; D is possibly TRBD2 (6 bases). V dropped 0 bases and J dropped 2 bases, with 9 bases sitting between them. CDR1 and CDR2 (germline): SGHRS, YFSETQ. The CDR3 is 14 residues long. The full variable domain, rest sourced from reference TRBV5-1 and TRBJ2-7, is KAGVTQTPRYLIKTRGQQVTLSCSPISGHRSVSWYQQTPGQGLQFLFEYFSETQRNKGNFPGRFSGRQFSNSRSEMNVSTLELGDSALYLCASSLGAGTYEQYFGPGTRLTVT.

The chain links TRBV6-1 to TRBJ1-5, with TRBD1 matching over 7 bases. The CDR3 extends over 17 amino acids. The germline V gene has CDR1 MNHNS and CDR2 SASEGT. Losses at the gene ends were 3 bases for V and 4 bases for J; bases not matched to a gene: 12. CDR3 DNA sequence: TGTGCCAGCAGTGAGAAGGCGACAGGGAAATGGAATCAGCCCCAGCATTTT. Translated, it gives CASSEKATGKWNQPQHF.

This chain uses TRBV11-2 with TRBJ2-1; D is perhaps TRBD1 (6 bases). Germline CDR1 reads SGHAT; CDR2 reads FQNNGV. The CDR3 has 15 amino acids. The V end was cut by 2 bases, the J end by 6 bases, with 14 bases between. The CDR3 region is CASSLSLGTPNEQFF. The CDR3 nucleotides are TGTGCCAGCAGCTTAAGCCTCGGGACACCCAATGAGCAGTTCTTC. The full variable domain, with the rest looked up from reference TRBV11-2 and TRBJ2-1, is EAGVAQSPRYKIIEKRQSVAFWCNPISGHATLYWYQQILGQGPKLLIQFQNNGVVDDSQLPKDRFSAERLKGVDSTLKIQPAKLEDSAVYLCASSLSLGTPNEQFFGPGTRLTVL.

The chain links TRBV5-1 to TRBJ2-2; 8 nucleotides agree with TRBD2. CDR1 and CDR2 (germline): SGHRS, YFSETQ. The length of the CDR3 is 15 residues. V dropped 6 bases and J dropped 4; count of bases not matched to a gene: 8. The CDR3 sequence is CASMATGGGTGELFF. The CDR3 nucleotides read TGCGCCAGCATGGCCACGGGAGGGGGCACCGGGGAGCTGTTTTTT.

This chain links TRBV6-4 with TRBJ1-2; D perhaps matches TRBD1 (5 bases). CDR1 MRHNA and CDR2 SNTAGT come from the germline V gene. The CDR3 extends over 13 amino acids. Deletions cut 3 bases from V and 7 bases from J, with 12 bases between. CDR3: CASSEVEGTGYTF. As DNA, the CDR3 is TGTGCCAGCAGTGAGGTGGAGGGGACTGGCTACACCTTC.

The chain recombines TRBV2 with TRBJ1-5, with unresolved D. The germline gives CDR1 SNHLY, CDR2 FYNNEI. Trimming stripped 2 bases from V and 2 bases from J, with 10 bases between. This CDR3 spans 15 amino acids. CDR3 sequence (DNA): TGTGCCAGCAGTGAACGCGAGGGCGGCAATCAGCCCCAGCATTTT. Protein: CASSEREGGNQPQHF. Drawing the rest from reference TRBV2 and TRBJ1-5, the complete variable domain is EPEVTQTPSHQVTQMGQEVILRCVPISNHLYFYWYRQILGQKVEFLVSFYNNEISEKSEIFDDQFSVERPDGSNFTLKIRSTKLEDSAMYFCASSEREGGNQPQHFGDGTRLSIL.

The CDR3 here is CASSFGRADGYTF. CDR3 sequence (DNA): TGTGCCAGCAGCTTCGGAAGAGCGGATGGCTACACCTTC. The chain recombines TRBV7-3 with TRBJ1-2; D is unresolved. V lost 3 bases and J 6 bases, leaving 11 bases between the germline ends. This CDR3 comprises 13 residues. From germline, CDR1 is SGHTA and CDR2 FQGTGA.

This clone occurred once. The V gene is TRBV9, the J gene TRBJ1-2, with a weak D call TRBD1 (6 bases). The CDR3 consists of 12 residues. CDR1 SGDLS and CDR2 YYNGEE come from the germline V gene. Trimming shortened V by 3 bases and J by 8 bases, and 11 bases separated the two germline ends. CDR3 bases: TGTGCCAGCAGCGCCACAGGGCCCGGCTACACCTTC. Encoded protein: CASSATGPGYTF.

The CDR3 loop is CARGSGRNYEQYF. CDR3 nucleotides: TGTGCCAGAGGTAGCGGGCGAAACTACGAGCAGTACTTC. The rearrangement links TRBV5-3 to TRBJ2-7, with 7 bases fitting TRBD2. TRBV5-3 carries the ORF label, with uncertain function. V trimming: 7 bases; J trimming: 3 bases; junction bases outside the gene matches: 7. The CDR3 length is 13 residues.

About this clone: Within the sample, other DNA sequences also encode this same CDR3. The V and J genes are TRBV5-1 and TRBJ1-5, with D tentatively TRBD1 (6 bases). V dropped 2 bases and J dropped 4 bases, with 13 bases sitting between them. This CDR3 contains 15 residues. CDR1 SGHRS and CDR2 YFSETQ come from the germline V gene. The CDR3 nucleotides read TGCGCCAGCAGCTTAGGGGGATTGGGTAATCAGCCCCAGCATTTT. Protein sequence: CASSLGGLGNQPQHF.